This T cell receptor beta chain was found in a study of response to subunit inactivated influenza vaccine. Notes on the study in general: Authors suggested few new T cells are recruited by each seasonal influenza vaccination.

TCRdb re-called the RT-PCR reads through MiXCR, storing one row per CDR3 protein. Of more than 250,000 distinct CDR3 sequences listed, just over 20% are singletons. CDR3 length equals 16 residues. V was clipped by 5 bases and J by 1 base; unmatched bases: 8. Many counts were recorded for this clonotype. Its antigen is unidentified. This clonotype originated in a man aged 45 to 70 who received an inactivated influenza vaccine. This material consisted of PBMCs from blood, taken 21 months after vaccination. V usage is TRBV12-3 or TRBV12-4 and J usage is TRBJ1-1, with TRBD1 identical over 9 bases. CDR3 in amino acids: CASSPGQGRGNTEAFF. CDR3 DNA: TGTGCCAGCAGTCCAGGACAGGGGAGGGGGAACACTGAAGCTTTCTTT.